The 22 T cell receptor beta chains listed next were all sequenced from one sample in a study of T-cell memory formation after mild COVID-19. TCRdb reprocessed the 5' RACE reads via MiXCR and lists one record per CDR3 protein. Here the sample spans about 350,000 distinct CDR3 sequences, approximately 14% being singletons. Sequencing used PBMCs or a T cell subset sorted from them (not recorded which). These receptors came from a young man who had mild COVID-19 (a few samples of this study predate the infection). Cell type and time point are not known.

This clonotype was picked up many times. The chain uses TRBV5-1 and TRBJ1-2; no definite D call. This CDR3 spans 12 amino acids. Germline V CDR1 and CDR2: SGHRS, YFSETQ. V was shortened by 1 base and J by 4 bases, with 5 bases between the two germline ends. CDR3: CASSLTGYGYTF. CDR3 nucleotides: TGCGCCAGCAGCTTGACGGGCTATGGCTACACCTTC.

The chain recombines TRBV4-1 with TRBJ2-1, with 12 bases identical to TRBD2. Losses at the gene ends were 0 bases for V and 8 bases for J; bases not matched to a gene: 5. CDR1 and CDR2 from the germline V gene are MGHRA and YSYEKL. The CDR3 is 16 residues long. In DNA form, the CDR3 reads TGCGCCAGCAGCCAAGAACTAGCGGGAGGACTCCATGAGCAGTTCTTC. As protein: CASSQELAGGLHEQFF.

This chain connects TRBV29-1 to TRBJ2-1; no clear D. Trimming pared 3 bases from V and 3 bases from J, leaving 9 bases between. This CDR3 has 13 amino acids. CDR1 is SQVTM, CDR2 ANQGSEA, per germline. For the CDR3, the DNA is TGCAGCGTTGATGTCGGAGTCTACAATGAGCAGTTCTTC. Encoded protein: CSVDVGVYNEQFF.

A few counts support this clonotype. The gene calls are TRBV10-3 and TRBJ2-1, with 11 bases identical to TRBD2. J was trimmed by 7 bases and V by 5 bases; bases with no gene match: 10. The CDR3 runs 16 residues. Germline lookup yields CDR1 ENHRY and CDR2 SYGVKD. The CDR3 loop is CAISPQTSGETNEQFF. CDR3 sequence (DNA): TGTGCCATCAGTCCCCAGACTAGCGGGGAGACTAATGAGCAGTTCTTC.

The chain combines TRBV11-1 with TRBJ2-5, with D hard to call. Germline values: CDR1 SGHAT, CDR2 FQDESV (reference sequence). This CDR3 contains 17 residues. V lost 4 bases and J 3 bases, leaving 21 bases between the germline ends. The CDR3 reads CASSSWLGDRREETQYF. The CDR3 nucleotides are TGTGCCAGCAGCTCTTGGTTGGGCGACCGTAGAGAAGAGACCCAGTACTTC.

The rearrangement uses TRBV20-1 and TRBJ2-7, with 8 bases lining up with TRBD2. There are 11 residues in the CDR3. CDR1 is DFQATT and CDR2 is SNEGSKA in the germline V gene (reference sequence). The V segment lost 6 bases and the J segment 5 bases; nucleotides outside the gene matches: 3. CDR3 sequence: CSAASGHEQYV. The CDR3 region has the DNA TGCAGTGCAGCTAGCGGGCACGAGCAGTACGTC.

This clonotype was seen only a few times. This CDR3 is CASSGSGDYEQYV. CDR3 sequence (DNA): TGTGCCAGCAGCGGAAGTGGCGATTACGAGCAGTACGTC. This chain joins TRBV7-9 and TRBJ2-7, with unresolved D. The V and J ends lost 5 bases and 4 bases respectively, with 12 bases between them. CDR1 and CDR2 from the germline V gene are SEHNR and FQNEAQ (reference sequence). This CDR3 is 13 amino acids long.

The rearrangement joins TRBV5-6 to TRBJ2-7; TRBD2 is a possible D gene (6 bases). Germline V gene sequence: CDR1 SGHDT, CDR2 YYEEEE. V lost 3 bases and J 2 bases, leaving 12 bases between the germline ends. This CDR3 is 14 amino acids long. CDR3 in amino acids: CASSSTGTAYEQYF. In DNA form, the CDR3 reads TGTGCCAGCAGCTCCACCGGGACTGCCTACGAGCAGTACTTC.

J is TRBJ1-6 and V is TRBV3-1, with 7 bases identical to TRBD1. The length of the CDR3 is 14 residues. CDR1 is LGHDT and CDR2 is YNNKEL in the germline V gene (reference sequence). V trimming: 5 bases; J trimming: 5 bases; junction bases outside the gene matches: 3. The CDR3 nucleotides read TGTGCCAGCAGCACCGGGACAGATAATTCACCCCTCCACTTT. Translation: CASSTGTDNSPLHF. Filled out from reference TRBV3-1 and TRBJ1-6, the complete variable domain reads DTAVSQTPKYLVTQMGNDKSIKCEQNLGHDTMYWYKQDSKKFLKIMFSYNNKELIINETVPNRFSPKSPDKAHLNLHINSLELGDSAVYFCASSTGTDNSPLHFGNGTRLTVT.

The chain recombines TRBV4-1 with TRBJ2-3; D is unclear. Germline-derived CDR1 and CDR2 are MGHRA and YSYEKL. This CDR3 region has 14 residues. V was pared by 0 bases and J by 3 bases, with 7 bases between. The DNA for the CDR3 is TGCGCCAGCAGCCAAGACGCCAGTACAGATACGCAGTATTTT. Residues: CASSQDASTDTQYF.

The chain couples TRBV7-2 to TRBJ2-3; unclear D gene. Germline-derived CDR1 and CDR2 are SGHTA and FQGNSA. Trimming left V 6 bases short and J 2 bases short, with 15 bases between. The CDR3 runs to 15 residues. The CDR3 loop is CASRNQTLHTDTQYF. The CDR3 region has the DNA TGTGCCAGCAGGAATCAGACACTCCACACAGATACGCAGTATTTT. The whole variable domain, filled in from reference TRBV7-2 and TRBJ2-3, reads GAGVSQSPSNKVTEKGKDVELRCDPISGHTALYWYRQSLGQGLEFLIYFQGNSAPDKSGLPSDRFSAERTGGSVSTLTIQRTQQEDSAVYLCASRNQTLHTDTQYFGPGTRLTVL.

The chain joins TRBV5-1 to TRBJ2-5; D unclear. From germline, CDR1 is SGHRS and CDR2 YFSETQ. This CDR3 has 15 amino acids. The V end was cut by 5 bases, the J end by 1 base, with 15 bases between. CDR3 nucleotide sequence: TGCGCCAGCAGAGGTTCAGGAACGGCCCAAGAGACCCAGTACTTC. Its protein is CASRGSGTAQETQYF.

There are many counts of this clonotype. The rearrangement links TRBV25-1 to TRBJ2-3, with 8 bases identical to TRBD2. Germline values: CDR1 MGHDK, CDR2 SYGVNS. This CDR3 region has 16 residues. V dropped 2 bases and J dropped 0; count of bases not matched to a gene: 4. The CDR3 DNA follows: TGTGCCAGCAGTGAAAGGGCGGGGGGAAGCACAGATACGCAGTATTTT. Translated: CASSERAGGSTDTQYF.

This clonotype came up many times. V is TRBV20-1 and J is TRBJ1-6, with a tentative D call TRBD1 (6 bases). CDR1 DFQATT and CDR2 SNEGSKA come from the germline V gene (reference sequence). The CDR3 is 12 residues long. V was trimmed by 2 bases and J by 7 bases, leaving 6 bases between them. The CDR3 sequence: CSARRGNSPLHF. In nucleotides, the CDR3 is TGCAGTGCTAGAAGGGGGAATTCACCCCTCCACTTT.

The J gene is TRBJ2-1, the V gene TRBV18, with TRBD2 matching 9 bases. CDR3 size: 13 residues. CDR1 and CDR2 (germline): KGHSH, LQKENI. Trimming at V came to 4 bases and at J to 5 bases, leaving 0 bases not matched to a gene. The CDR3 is CASSRTSDNEQFF. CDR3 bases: TGTGCCAGCTCACGGACTAGCGACAATGAGCAGTTCTTC.

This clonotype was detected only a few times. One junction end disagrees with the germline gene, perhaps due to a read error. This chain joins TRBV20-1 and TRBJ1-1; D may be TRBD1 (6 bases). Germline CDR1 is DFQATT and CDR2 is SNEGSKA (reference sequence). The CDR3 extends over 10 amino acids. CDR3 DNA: TGCAGTGCTATTAACAGGGAATATTTATTT. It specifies CSAINREYLF.

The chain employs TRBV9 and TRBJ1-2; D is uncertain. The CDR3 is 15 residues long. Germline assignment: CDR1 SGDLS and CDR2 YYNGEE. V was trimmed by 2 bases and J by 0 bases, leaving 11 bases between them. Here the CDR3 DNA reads TGTGCCAGCAGCGTTATGGTGACACCTAACTATGGCTACACCTTC. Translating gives CASSVMVTPNYGYTF.

The CDR3 sequence: CASSQGTGINQPQHF. The DNA for the CDR3 is TGTGCCAGCAGCCAAGGGACAGGCATCAATCAGCCCCAGCATTTT. This rearrangement joins TRBV3-1 to TRBJ1-5; 7 positions agree with TRBD1. CDR3 length equals 15 residues. V lost 1 base and J lost 3; bases outside the gene matches: 3. Germline V gene sequence: CDR1 LGHDT, CDR2 YNNKEL (reference sequence).

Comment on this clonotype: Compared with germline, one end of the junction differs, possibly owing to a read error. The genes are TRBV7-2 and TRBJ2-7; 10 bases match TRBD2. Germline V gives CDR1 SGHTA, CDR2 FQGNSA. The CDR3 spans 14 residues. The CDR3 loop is CASSVAGGLYEQYF. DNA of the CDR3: TGTGCCAGCAGCGTAGCGGGGGGTCTCTACGAGCAGTACTTC. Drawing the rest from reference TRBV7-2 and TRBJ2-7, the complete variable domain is GAGVSQSPSNKVTEKGKDVELRCDPISGHTALYWYRQSLGQGLEFLIYFQGNSAPDKSGLPSDRFSAERTGGSVSTLTIQRTQQEDSAVYLCASSVAGGLYEQYFGPGTRLTVT.

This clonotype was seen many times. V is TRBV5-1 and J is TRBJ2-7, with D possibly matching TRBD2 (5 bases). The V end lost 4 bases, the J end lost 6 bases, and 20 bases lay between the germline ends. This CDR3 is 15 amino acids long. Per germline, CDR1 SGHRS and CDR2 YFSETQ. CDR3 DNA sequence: TGCGCCAGCAGCCACGGGCGCGGTCTAGCCGGCGAGCAGTACTTC. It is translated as CASSHGRGLAGEQYF.

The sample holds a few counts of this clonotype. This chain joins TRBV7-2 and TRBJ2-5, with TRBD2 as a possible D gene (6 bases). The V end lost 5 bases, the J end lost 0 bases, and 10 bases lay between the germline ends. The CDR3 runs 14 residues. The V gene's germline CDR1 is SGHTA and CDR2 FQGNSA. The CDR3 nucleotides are TGTGCCAGCAGCCGCGGGGACTACCAAGAGACCCAGTACTTC. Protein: CASSRGDYQETQYF.

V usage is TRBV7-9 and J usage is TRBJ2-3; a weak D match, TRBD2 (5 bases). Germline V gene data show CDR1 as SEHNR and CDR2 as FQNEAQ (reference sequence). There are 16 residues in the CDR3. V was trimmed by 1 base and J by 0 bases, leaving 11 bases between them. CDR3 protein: CASSLGPSRSTDTQYF. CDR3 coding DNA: TGTGCCAGCAGCTTAGGGCCTAGCAGGAGCACAGATACGCAGTATTTT.